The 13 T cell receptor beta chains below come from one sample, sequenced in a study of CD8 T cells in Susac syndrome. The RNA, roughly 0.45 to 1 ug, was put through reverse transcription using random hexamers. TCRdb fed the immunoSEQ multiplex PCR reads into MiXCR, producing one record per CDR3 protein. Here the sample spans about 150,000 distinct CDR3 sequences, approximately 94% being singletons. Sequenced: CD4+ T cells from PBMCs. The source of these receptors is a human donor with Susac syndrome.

CDR3 protein: CASSLDNNQPQHF. CDR3 in DNA: TGTGCCAGCAGCTTGGACAACAATCAGCCCCAGCATTTT. The chain carries TRBV7-6 and TRBJ1-5; a possible D gene is TRBD1 (5 bases). The CDR3 runs 13 residues. Germline assignment: CDR1 SGHVS and CDR2 FNYEAQ. With 3 bases removed from V and 3 bases from J, the gap between germline ends came to 6 bases. Filled out from reference TRBV7-6 and TRBJ1-5, the complete variable domain reads GAGVSQSPRYKVTKRGQDVALRCDPISGHVSLYWYRQALGQGPEFLTYFNYEAQQDKSGLPNDRFSAERPEGSISTLTIQRTEQRDSAMYRCASSLDNNQPQHFGDGTRLSIL.

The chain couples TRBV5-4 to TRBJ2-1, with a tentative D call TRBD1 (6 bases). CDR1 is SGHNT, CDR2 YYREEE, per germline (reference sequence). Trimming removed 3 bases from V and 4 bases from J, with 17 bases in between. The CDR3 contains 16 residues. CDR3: CASSSKDSQKYNEQFF. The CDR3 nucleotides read TGTGCCAGCAGCTCTAAGGACAGCCAGAAGTACAATGAGCAGTTCTTC.

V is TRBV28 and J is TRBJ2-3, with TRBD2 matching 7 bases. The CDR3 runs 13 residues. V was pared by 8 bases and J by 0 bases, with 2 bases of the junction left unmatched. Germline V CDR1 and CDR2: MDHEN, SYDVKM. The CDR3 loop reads CASQRDSTDTQYF. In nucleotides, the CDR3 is TGTGCCAGCCAGCGGGATAGCACAGATACGCAGTATTTT.

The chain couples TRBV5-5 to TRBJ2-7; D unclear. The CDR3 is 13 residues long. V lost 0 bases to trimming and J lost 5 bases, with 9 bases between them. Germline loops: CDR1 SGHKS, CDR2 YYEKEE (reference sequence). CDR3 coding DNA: TGTGCCAGCAGCTTGGGCGTGGCGGACGAGCAGTACTTC. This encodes CASSLGVADEQYF.

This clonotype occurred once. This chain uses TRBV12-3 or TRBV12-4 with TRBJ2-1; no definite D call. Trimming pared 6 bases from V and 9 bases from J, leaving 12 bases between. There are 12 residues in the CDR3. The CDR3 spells CASSRGIFEQFF. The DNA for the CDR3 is TGTGCCAGCAGCCGAGGAATTTTTGAGCAGTTCTTC.

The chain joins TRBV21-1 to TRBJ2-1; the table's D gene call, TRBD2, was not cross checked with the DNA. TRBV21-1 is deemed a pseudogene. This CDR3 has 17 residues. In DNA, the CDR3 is TGTGCCAGCCGCACCGGGGGAGGGACGGGGTTATACAATGAGCAGTTCTTC. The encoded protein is CASRTGGGTGLYNEQFF.

CDR3 bases: TGCAGTGCCCCAGGGACGGATACCTACGAGCAGTACTTC. This codes for CSAPGTDTYEQYF. The chain uses TRBV20-1 and TRBJ2-7; TRBD1 or TRBD2 may be the D gene (5 bases each). CDR3 length: 13 residues. The ends were cut back, 6 bases at V and 2 bases at J, with 14 bases in the middle. The germline CDR1 and CDR2 sequences are DFQATT and SNEGSKA (reference sequence).

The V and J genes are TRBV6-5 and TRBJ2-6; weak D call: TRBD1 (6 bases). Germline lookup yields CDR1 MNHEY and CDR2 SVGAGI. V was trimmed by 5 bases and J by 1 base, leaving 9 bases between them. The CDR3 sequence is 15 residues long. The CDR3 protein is CASSIDRSGANVLTF. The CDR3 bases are TGTGCCAGCAGTATCGACAGGTCTGGGGCCAACGTCCTGACTTTC.

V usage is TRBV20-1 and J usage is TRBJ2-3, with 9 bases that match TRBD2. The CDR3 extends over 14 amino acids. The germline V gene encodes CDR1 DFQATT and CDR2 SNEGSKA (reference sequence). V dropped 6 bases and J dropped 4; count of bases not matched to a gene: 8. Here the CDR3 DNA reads TGCAGTGCCGGGCGGGGGGGCATCTCAGATACGCAGTATTTT. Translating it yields CSAGRGGISDTQYF.

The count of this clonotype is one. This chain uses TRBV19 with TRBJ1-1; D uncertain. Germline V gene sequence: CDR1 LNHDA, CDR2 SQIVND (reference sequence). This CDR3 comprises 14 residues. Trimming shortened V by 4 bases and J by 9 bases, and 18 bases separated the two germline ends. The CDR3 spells CASSTPDVGGKAFF. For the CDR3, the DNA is TGTGCCAGTAGTACCCCGGACGTCGGCGGGAAAGCTTTCTTT.

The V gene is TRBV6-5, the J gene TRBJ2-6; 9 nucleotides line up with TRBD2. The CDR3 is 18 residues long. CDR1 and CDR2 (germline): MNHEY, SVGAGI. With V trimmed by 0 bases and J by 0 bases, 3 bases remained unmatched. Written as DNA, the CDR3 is TGTGCCAGCAGTTACTCCGGTAGCGGGGGCTCTGGGGCCAACGTCCTGACTTTC. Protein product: CASSYSGSGGSGANVLTF.

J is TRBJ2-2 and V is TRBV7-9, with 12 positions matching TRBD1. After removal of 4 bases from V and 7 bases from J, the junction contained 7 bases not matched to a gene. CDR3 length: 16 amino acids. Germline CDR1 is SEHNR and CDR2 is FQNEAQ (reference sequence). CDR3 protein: CASSSRDRGHSGELFF. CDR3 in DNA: TGTGCCAGCAGCTCCCGGGACAGGGGGCATAGCGGGGAGCTGTTTTTT. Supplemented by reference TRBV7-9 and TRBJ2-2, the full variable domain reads DTGVSQNPRHKITKRGQNVTFRCDPISEHNRLYWYRQTLGQGPEFLTYFQNEAQLEKSRLLSDRFSAERPKGSFSTLEIQRTEQGDSAMYLCASSSRDRGHSGELFFGEGSRLTVL.

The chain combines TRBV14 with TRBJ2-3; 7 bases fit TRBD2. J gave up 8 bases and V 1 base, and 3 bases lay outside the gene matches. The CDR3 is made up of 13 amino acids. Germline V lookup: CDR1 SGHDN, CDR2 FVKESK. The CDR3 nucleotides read TGTGCCAGCAGCCAAGCATCGGGGGGTACGCAGTATTTT. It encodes CASSQASGGTQYF.